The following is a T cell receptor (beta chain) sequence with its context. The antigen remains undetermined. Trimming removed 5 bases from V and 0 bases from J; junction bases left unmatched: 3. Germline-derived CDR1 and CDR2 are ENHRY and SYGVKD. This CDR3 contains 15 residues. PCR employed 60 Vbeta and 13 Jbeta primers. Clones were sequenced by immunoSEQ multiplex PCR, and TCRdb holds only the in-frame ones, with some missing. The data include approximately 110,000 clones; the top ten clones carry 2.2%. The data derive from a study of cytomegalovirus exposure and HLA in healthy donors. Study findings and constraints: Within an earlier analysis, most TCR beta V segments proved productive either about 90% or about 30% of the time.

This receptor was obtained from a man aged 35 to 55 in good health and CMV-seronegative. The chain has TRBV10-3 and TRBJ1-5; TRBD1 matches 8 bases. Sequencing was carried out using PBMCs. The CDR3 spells CAISQTGDSNQPQHF. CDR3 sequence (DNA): TGTGCCATCAGTCAGACAGGGGATAGCAATCAGCCCCAGCATTTT.